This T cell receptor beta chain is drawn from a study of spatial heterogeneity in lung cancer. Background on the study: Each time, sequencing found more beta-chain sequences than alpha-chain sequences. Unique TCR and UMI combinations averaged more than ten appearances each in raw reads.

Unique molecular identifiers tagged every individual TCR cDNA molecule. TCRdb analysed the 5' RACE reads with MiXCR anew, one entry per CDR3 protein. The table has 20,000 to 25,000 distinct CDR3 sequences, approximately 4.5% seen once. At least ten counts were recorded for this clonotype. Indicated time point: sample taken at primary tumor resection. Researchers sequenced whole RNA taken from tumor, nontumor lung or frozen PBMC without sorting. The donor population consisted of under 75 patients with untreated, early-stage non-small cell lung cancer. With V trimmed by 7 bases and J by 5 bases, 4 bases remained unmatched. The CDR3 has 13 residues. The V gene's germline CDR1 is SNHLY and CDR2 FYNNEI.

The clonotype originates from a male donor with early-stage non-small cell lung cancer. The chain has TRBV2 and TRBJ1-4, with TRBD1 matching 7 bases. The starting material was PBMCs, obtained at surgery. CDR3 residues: CASMDRSNEKLFF. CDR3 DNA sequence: TGTGCCAGCATGGACAGGTCCAATGAAAAACTGTTTTTT. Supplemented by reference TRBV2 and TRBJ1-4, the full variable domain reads EPEVTQTPSHQVTQMGQEVILRCVPISNHLYFYWYRQILGQKVEFLVSFYNNEISEKSEIFDDQFSVERPDGSNFTLKIRSTKLEDSAMYFCASMDRSNEKLFFGSGTQLSVL.